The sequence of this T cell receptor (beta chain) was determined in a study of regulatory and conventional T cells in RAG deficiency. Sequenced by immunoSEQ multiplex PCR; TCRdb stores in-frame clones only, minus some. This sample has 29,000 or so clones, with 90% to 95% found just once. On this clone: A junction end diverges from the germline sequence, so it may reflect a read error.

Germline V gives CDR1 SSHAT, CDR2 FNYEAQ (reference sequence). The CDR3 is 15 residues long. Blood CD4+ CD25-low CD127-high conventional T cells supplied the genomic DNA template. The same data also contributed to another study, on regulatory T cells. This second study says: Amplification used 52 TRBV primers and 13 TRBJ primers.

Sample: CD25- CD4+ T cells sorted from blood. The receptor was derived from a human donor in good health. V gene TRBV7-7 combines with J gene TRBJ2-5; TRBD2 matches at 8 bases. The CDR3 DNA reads TGTGCTAGCAGCCGCGGGGGGACTAGGAGAGAGACCCAGTACTTC. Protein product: CASSRGGTRRETQYF.